This T cell receptor (beta chain) stems from a study of cytomegalovirus exposure and HLA in healthy donors. Study outcomes and limitations: A previous analysis found most TCR beta V segments productive roughly 90% or roughly 30% of the time.

The PCR employed 60 Vbeta primers together with 13 Jbeta primers. Clones were sequenced by immunoSEQ multiplex PCR, and TCRdb holds only the in-frame ones, with some missing. The data show about 90,000 clones, with 62% seen just once and roughly 6% held by the top ten. As to this clone: What it binds is not known.

Germline V CDR1 and CDR2: SEHNR, FQNEAQ (reference sequence). The CDR3 length is 14 residues. Trimming stripped 5 bases from V and 3 bases from J, with 14 bases between. The sequenced material came from PBMCs. The sequence derives from a woman aged 25 to 39 in good health and CMV-seropositive. The gene calls are TRBV7-9 and TRBJ2-7; a possible D gene is TRBD1 (7 bases). CDR3 sequence reads: CASSNFRGVYEQYF. CDR3 coding DNA: TGTGCCAGCAGCAATTTCAGGGGGGTCTACGAGCAGTACTTC.